Following are 8 T cell receptor beta chains from one sample sequenced in a study of identical twins. TCRdb re-analysed the 5' RACE reads in MiXCR, keeping a single row per CDR3 protein. In the table there are about 890,000 distinct CDR3 sequences, around 12% of which are singletons. The data were also submitted as part of a second study, on yellow fever vaccine responses in identical twins.

Sequencing was done on a sample of PBMCs. The receptor set was obtained from a young woman in good health.

This clonotype has only a few counts. The V and J genes are TRBV6-1 and TRBJ1-2; 8 bases are shared with TRBD1. Per the germline V gene, CDR1 is MNHNS and CDR2 is SASEGT. This CDR3 has 15 residues. The trim removed 2 bases at V and 6 bases at J, leaving 8 bases unmatched. The CDR3 sequence is CASSEFPGGDDGYTF. CDR3 DNA sequence: TGTGCCAGCAGTGAATTCCCAGGGGGCGATGATGGCTACACCTTC.

The CDR3 region has the DNA TGTGCCACCAGCAGAGATCCCTGGGACGGGGGGGAGGGGTGCGAGCAGTACTTC. Amino acid sequence: CATSRDPWDGGEGCEQYF. V usage is TRBV15 and J usage is TRBJ2-7, with 8 bases that match TRBD2. Germline V CDR1 and CDR2: LNHNV, YYDKDF (reference sequence). The CDR3 has 18 residues. V gave up 0 bases and J gave up 6 bases; unmatched junction bases: 16.

This clonotype showed up just a few times. J is TRBJ2-3 and V is TRBV5-1; 15 bases line up with TRBD2. The CDR3 spans 16 residues. Germline V gene data show CDR1 as SGHRS and CDR2 as YFSETQ. V shed 4 bases and J 6 bases; nucleotides not matched to a gene: 6. CDR3 DNA sequence: TGCGCCAGCAGCGAAGGGACTAGCGGGAGGCGGGATACGCAGTATTTT. It yields the protein CASSEGTSGRRDTQYF.

This clonotype was found a few times. This chain connects TRBV12-5 to TRBJ2-1; D is unresolved. Per germline, CDR1 LGHNT and CDR2 FRNRAP. This CDR3 region has 15 residues. V dropped 1 base and J dropped 0 bases, with 7 bases sitting between them. The CDR3 is CASGLGRSSYNEQFF. The CDR3 DNA is TGTGCTAGTGGTTTGGGCCGGAGCTCCTACAATGAGCAGTTCTTC.

The gene calls are TRBV6-1 and TRBJ2-1, with 10 bases identical to TRBD2. V was clipped by 2 bases and J by 4 bases; unmatched bases: 8. The CDR3 extends over 17 amino acids. Germline V gives CDR1 MNHNS, CDR2 SASEGT. CDR3 DNA: TGTGCCAGCAGTGAACGGGAAGCGGGAGGGCCTTACAATGAGCAGTTCTTC. Its translation is CASSEREAGGPYNEQFF.

The chain employs TRBV4-1 and TRBJ2-7, with D unresolved. The V gene lost 1 base and the J gene lost 5 bases, with 9 bases spanning the gap. The CDR3 runs to 13 residues. In germline, CDR1 is MGHRA, CDR2 YSYEKL. CDR3 region: CASSQVSLHEQYF. The CDR3 DNA reads TGCGCCAGCAGCCAAGTTAGTCTCCACGAGCAGTACTTC.

In its sample, this clonotype was seen many times. This rearrangement joins TRBV11-2 to TRBJ2-1, with D possibly being TRBD2 (6 bases). This CDR3 spans 12 amino acids. V shed 5 bases and J shed 7 bases, with 9 bases lying between them. Germline CDR1 is SGHAT and CDR2 is FQNNGV. In nucleotides, the CDR3 is TGTGCCAGCAGCAGACTAGTTAATGAGCAGTTCTTC. Its translation is CASSRLVNEQFF.

There are a few counts of this clonotype. V and J are TRBV20-1 and TRBJ2-3; 12 positions match TRBD2. Trimming removed 3 bases from V and 2 bases from J; junction bases left unmatched: 9. CDR1 and CDR2 from the germline V gene are DFQATT and SNEGSKA (reference sequence). The CDR3 sequence is 17 residues long. The CDR3 spells CSASPRLAGEVTDTQYF. The CDR3 coding sequence is TGCAGTGCTAGCCCCCGACTAGCGGGGGAGGTCACAGATACGCAGTATTTT.